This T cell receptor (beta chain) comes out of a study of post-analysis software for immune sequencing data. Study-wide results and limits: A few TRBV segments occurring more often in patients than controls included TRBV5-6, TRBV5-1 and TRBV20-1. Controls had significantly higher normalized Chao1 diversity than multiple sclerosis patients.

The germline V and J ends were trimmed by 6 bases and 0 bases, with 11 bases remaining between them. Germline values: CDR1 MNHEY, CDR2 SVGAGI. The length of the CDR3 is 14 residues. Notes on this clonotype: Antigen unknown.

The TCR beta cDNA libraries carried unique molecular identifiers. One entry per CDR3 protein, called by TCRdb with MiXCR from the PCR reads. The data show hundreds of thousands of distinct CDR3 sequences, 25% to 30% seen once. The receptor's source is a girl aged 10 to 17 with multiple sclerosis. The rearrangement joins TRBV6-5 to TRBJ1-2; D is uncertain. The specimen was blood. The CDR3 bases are TGTGCCAGCAGCCCCGTGGCACCTAACTATGGCTACACCTTC. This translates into CASSPVAPNYGYTF.